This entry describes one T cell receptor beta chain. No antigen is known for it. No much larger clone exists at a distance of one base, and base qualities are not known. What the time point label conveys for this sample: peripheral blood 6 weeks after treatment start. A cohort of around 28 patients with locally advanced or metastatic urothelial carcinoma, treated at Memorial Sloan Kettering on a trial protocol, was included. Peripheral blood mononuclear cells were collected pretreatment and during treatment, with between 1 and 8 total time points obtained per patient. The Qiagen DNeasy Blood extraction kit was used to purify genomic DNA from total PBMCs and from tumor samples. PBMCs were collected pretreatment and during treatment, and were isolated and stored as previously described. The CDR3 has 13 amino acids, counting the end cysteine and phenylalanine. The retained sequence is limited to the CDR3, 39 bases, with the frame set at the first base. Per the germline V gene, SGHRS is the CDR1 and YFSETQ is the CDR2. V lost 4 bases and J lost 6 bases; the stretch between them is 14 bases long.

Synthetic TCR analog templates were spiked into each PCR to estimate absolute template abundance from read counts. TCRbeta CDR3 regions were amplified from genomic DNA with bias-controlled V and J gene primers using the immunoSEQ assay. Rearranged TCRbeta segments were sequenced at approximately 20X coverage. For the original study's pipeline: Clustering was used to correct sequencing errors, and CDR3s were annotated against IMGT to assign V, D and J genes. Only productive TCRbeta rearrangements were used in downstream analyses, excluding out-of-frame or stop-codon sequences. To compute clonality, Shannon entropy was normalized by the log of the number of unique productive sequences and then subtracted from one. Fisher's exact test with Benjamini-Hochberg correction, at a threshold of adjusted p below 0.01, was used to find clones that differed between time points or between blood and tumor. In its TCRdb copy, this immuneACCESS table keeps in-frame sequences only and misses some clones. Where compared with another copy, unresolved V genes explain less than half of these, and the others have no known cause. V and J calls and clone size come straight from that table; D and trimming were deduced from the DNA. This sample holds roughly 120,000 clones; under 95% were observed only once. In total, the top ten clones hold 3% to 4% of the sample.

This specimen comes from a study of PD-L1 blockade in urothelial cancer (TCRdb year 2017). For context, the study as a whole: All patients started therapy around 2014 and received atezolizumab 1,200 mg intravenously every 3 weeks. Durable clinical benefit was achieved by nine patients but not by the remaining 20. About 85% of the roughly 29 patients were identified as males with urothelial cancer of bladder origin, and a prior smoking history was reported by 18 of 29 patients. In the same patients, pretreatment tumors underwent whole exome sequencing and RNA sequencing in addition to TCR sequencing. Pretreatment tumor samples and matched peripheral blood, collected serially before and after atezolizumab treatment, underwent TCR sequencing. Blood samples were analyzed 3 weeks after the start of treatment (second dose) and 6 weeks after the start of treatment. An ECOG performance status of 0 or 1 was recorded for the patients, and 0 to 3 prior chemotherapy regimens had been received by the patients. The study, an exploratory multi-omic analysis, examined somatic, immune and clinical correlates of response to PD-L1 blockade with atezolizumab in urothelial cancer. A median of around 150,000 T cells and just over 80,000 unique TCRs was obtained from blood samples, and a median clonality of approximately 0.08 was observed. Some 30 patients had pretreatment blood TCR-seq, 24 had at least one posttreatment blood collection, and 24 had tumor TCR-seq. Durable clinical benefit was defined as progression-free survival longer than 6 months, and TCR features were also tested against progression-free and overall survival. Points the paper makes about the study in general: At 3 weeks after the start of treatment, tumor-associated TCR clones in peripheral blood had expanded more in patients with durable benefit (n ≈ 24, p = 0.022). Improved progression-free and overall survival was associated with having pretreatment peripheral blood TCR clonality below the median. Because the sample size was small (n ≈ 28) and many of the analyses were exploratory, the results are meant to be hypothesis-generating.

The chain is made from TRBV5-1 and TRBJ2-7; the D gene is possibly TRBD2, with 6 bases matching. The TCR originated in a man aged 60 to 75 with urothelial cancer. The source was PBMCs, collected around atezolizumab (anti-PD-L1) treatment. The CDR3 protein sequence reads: CASSRDGGSEQYF. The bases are TGCGCCAGCAGCCGTGATGGGGGGTCCGAGCAGTACTTC.